The 26 T cell receptor beta chains in this list originate from one sample, sequenced in a study of T-cell memory formation after mild COVID-19. TCRdb passed the 5' RACE reads through MiXCR, listing each CDR3 protein once. This table holds hundreds of thousands of distinct CDR3 sequences, approximately 15% found once. The specimen was PBMCs or a T cell subset sorted from them (not recorded which). The receptors here all came from a man between 18 and 29 years old who had mild COVID-19 (a few samples of this study predate the infection). Cell type and time point are not known.

The chain couples TRBV29-1 to TRBJ2-1, with D possibly matching TRBD2 (7 bases). The CDR3 has 14 amino acids. The V end was cut by 3 bases, the J end by 3 bases, with 12 bases between. CDR1 is SQVTM, CDR2 ANQGSEA, per germline. The CDR3 region is CSVEGRGHYNEQFF. In DNA form, the CDR3 reads TGCAGCGTTGAGGGGAGGGGACACTACAATGAGCAGTTCTTC.

V gene TRBV20-1 combines with J gene TRBJ2-1; 10 nucleotides line up with TRBD2. The CDR3 runs 14 residues. CDR1 is DFQATT and CDR2 is SNEGSKA in the germline V gene (reference sequence). V dropped 6 bases and J dropped 4; count of bases not matched to a gene: 6. This CDR3 reads CSAVTSGLYNEQFF. The CDR3 bases are TGCAGTGCGGTGACTAGCGGGTTATACAATGAGCAGTTCTTC.

The chain carries TRBV5-1 and TRBJ1-1; D unclear. V lost 4 bases and J 0 bases, leaving 10 bases between the germline ends. Germline V gene data show CDR1 as SGHRS and CDR2 as YFSETQ. The CDR3 runs to 14 residues. DNA of the CDR3: TGCGCCAGCAGCGCCCTCCCCATGAACACTGAAGCTTTCTTT. The encoded protein is CASSALPMNTEAFF.

This clonotype was observed a few times. This sequence joins TRBV7-2 and TRBJ2-1; 12 bases fit TRBD2. CDR1 is SGHTA and CDR2 is FQGNSA in the germline V gene. There are 15 residues in the CDR3. With 5 bases clipped from V and 4 bases from J, the junction kept 3 bases outside the gene matches. The CDR3 DNA reads as TGTGCCAGCAGCCCTAGCGGGGGGGTATACAATGAGCAGTTCTTC. Amino acids: CASSPSGGVYNEQFF.

A remark on this clonotype: Mismatch with germline at one junction end may stem from a read error. The rearrangement links TRBV7-3 to TRBJ1-1; D might be TRBD1 (5 bases). Germline lookup yields CDR1 SGHTA and CDR2 FQGTGA. The CDR3 consists of 15 residues. CDR3 amino acids: CASSLEVMGVTQAFF. CDR3 coding DNA: TGTGCCAGCAGCTTAGAAGTTATGGGGGTCACTCAAGCTTTCTTT.

This clonotype was recorded a few times. The CDR3 sequence: CASSQDGTGDGYGYTF. The CDR3 coding sequence is TGTGCCAGCAGCCAAGATGGGACGGGGGATGGCTATGGCTACACCTTC. The gene calls are TRBV4-2 and TRBJ1-2, with D possibly TRBD1 on 5 matching bases. The length of the CDR3 is 16 residues. Trimming cost V 0 bases and J 4 bases, with 15 bases left between them. Germline V gene lookup returns CDR1 LGHNA and CDR2 YNFKEQ.

The chain is built from TRBV12-3 or TRBV12-4 and TRBJ1-1; 7 nucleotides line up with TRBD1. V lost 2 bases to trimming and J lost 10 bases; unmatched junction nucleotides: 1. This CDR3 is built from 11 residues. The CDR3: CASSLRGLAFF. The CDR3 DNA is TGTGCCAGCAGTTTAAGGGGGCTAGCTTTCTTT.

This clonotype showed up just a few times. The rearrangement joins TRBV21-1 to TRBJ1-5. TRBV21-1 is given as a pseudogene. This CDR3 contains 13 residues. This CDR3 reads CASTIRVGQPQHF. The CDR3 nucleotides read TGTGCCAGCACCATAAGGGTAGGGCAGCCCCAGCATTTT.

This clonotype was counted a few times. The rearrangement links TRBV20-1 to TRBJ2-3; the match to TRBD2 covers 9 bases. Germline loops: CDR1 DFQATT, CDR2 SNEGSKA (reference sequence). This CDR3 comprises 12 residues. J was trimmed by 9 bases and V by 1 base; bases with no gene match: 2. The CDR3 here is CSARVLAGTQYF. The CDR3 DNA is TGCAGTGCTAGAGTCCTAGCGGGGACGCAGTATTTT.

The chain couples TRBV12-5 to TRBJ1-5; 8 bases map to TRBD1. V lost 1 base to trimming and J lost 0 bases; unmatched junction nucleotides: 2. Germline V lookup: CDR1 LGHNT, CDR2 FRNRAP. The CDR3 has 16 residues. CDR3 amino acids: CASGLGTGYSNQPQHF. CDR3 bases: TGTGCTAGTGGTTTGGGGACAGGGTATAGCAATCAGCCCCAGCATTTT.

The V and J genes are TRBV7-3 and TRBJ2-1; TRBD2 matches 9 bases. V lost 1 base and J lost 8; bases outside the gene matches: 9. CDR1 SGHTA and CDR2 FQGTGA come from the germline V gene. The CDR3 length is 16 residues. Written as DNA, the CDR3 is TGTGCCAGCAGCTTAAATACGGGACTAGCAGCCGATGAGCAGTTCTTC. Its translation is CASSLNTGLAADEQFF.

This clonotype was seen only a few times. The chain recombines TRBV6-2 or TRBV6-3 with TRBJ2-1; TRBD1 agrees at 7 bases. The germline gives CDR1 MNHEY, CDR2 SVGEGT. There are 12 residues in the CDR3. The J segment lost 15 bases and the V segment lost 2 bases, leaving 7 bases of the junction unmatched. The CDR3 loop reads CASSYADRERFF. The CDR3 nucleotides read TGTGCCAGCAGTTACGCTGACAGGGAACGGTTCTTC.

This clonotype appeared a few times. The J gene is TRBJ2-4, the V gene TRBV29-1, with TRBD2 matching over 9 bases. This CDR3 comprises 12 residues. V dropped 4 bases and J dropped 8; count of bases not matched to a gene: 3. Germline V gives CDR1 SQVTM, CDR2 ANQGSEA. The CDR3 spells CSVVIAGDIQYF. The CDR3 bases are TGCAGCGTTGTTATAGCGGGGGACATTCAGTACTTC.

This clonotype was picked up a small number of times. The rearrangement joins TRBV5-1 to TRBJ1-6, with 7 bases fitting TRBD1. The germline V gene has CDR1 SGHRS and CDR2 YFSETQ. The V gene end was trimmed by 1 base and the J gene end by 7 bases; junction bases not matched to a gene: 5. The CDR3 has 15 residues. DNA of the CDR3: TGCGCCAGCAGCTTGACCGGGACAGAGAATTCACCCCTCCACTTT. Its translation: CASSLTGTENSPLHF.

The V and J genes are TRBV6-1 and TRBJ2-7; 8 nucleotides match TRBD2. CDR1 and CDR2 (germline): MNHNS, SASEGT. Unmatched junction bases numbered 13, after V lost 8 bases and J lost 4 bases. CDR3 length equals 15 residues. The CDR3 DNA reads as TGTGCCAGCGTAGTTCTAGCGGGTTGGAGTTACGAGCAGTACTTC. It codes for CASVVLAGWSYEQYF.

This sequence joins TRBV7-9 and TRBJ1-1; D unclear. CDR3 length: 9 amino acids. Germline CDR1 and CDR2: SEHNR and FQNEAQ (reference sequence). V gave up 7 bases and J gave up 12 bases, with 9 bases separating them. CDR3 coding DNA: TGTGCCAGCAACCCGGCCTCTTTCTTT. This gives the protein CASNPASFF.

This clonotype was counted between two and nine times. V usage is TRBV7-2 and J usage is TRBJ1-2, with D possibly being TRBD1 (5 bases). The CDR3 has 13 residues. Germline assignment: CDR1 SGHTA and CDR2 FQGNSA. Trimming pared 4 bases from V and 6 bases from J, leaving 12 bases between. CDR3 amino acids: CASSSTRGDGYTF. In nucleotides, the CDR3 is TGTGCCAGCAGCTCAACTCGGGGGGATGGCTACACCTTC.

CDR3 sequence (DNA): TGTGCCAGCAGCGGTCAGTCTCCTGGAAACACCATATATTTT. Residues: CASSGQSPGNTIYF. The chain combines TRBV9 with TRBJ1-3, with no clear D. CDR3 length: 14 amino acids. V lost 3 bases to trimming and J lost 2 bases, with 9 bases between them. Germline-derived CDR1 and CDR2 are SGDLS and YYNGEE.

This clonotype was observed a few times. The chain carries TRBV29-1 and TRBJ1-4, with a tentative D call TRBD1 (5 bases). The CDR3 is 15 amino acids. V was clipped by 1 base and J by 7 bases, with 16 bases between them. Germline V gene sequence: CDR1 SQVTM, CDR2 ANQGSEA. CDR3 region: CSVEGRGESGEKLFF. The CDR3 DNA reads TGCAGCGTTGAAGGCCGGGGGGAGAGTGGTGAAAAACTGTTTTTT.

This clonotype was observed a few times. The genes are TRBV12-3 or TRBV12-4 and TRBJ2-2, with TRBD1 matching 7 bases. This CDR3 comprises 15 residues. The V and J ends lost 4 bases and 1 base, in that order; junction bases with no gene match: 3. The CDR3 spells CASSSRGMNTGELFF. For the CDR3, the DNA is TGTGCCAGCAGTTCCAGGGGGATGAACACCGGGGAGCTGTTTTTT.

This clonotype was seen a few times. The chain links TRBV10-2 to TRBJ2-5; TRBD2 agrees at 13 bases. V was pared by 3 bases and J by 5 bases, with 9 bases of the junction left unmatched. The length of the CDR3 is 17 residues. CDR1 and CDR2 from the germline V gene are WSHSY and SAAADI. The CDR3 here is CASSEPKGTSGEETQYF. As DNA, the CDR3 is TGCGCCAGCAGTGAACCAAAAGGGACTAGCGGGGAGGAGACCCAGTACTTC.

This clonotype occurred many times. This chain uses TRBV20-1 with TRBJ1-5; D possibly corresponds to TRBD1 (5 bases). V lost 0 bases, J lost 2 bases, and 8 bases lay in between. This CDR3 has 14 residues. Germline-derived CDR1 and CDR2 are DFQATT and SNEGSKA (reference sequence). The CDR3: CSARDLGGNQPQHF. DNA of the CDR3: TGCAGTGCTAGAGATCTAGGGGGCAATCAGCCCCAGCATTTT.

This chain joins TRBV5-1 and TRBJ2-4, with 9 bases aligning to TRBD1. This CDR3 has 16 amino acids. CDR1 is SGHRS and CDR2 is YFSETQ in the germline V gene. The V segment lost 4 bases and the J segment 8 bases; nucleotides outside the gene matches: 13. For the CDR3, the DNA is TGCGCCAGCAGCCGAACAACCGGGACAGGGAGAGACATTCAGTACTTC. As protein: CASSRTTGTGRDIQYF.

This clonotype was detected a few times. The chain recombines TRBV12-3 or TRBV12-4 with TRBJ2-6; 11 bases line up with TRBD2. The J segment lost 0 bases and the V segment lost 5 bases, leaving 6 bases of the junction unmatched. The CDR3 length is 18 residues. The DNA for the CDR3 is TGTGCCAGCAGTCCGAGACTAGCGGGGACCTCTGGGGCCAACGTCCTGACTTTC. Translated, it gives CASSPRLAGTSGANVLTF.

At least ten counts were recorded for this clonotype. The chain carries TRBV10-2 and TRBJ2-1; TRBD2 is a possible D gene (7 bases). Trimming took off 3 bases at V and 6 bases at J, with 15 bases between the two ends. The CDR3 totals 15 residues. Germline assignment: CDR1 WSHSY and CDR2 SAAADI. CDR3 coding DNA: TGCGCCAGCAGTGATGTAGTGGGGGGGCGCAATGAGCAGTTCTTC. Its protein product is CASSDVVGGRNEQFF.

The V call is TRBV7-2, the J call TRBJ1-5; possible D gene TRBD1, 5 bases. Between the trimmed V and J ends, which lost 6 bases and 0 bases, there was a span of 12 bases. The CDR3 has 15 amino acids. Germline CDR1 SGHTA, CDR2 FQGNSA. The CDR3 spells CASSPGFYSNQPQHF. In DNA, the CDR3 is TGTGCCAGCAGTCCAGGGTTTTATAGCAATCAGCCCCAGCATTTT.